This TCR beta chain originates from a study of T-cell reconstitution after alpha-beta-depleted transplantation in children. As for this clonotype: The antigen remains unidentified.

Study-wide findings and caveats: From newly produced T cells came most of the T-cell counts and diversity one year after transplant.

Preparation of the TCRbeta library involved a method that used unique molecular identifiers. Using its own MiXCR run on the PCR reads, TCRdb lists one record per CDR3 protein. Counted here are 400,000 to 450,000 distinct CDR3 sequences, roughly two fifths occurring once; the ten biggest clones make up around a quarter. The CDR3 has 14 amino acids. The V gene's germline CDR1 is DFQATT and CDR2 SNEGSKA (reference sequence). Trimming removed 6 bases at V and 1 base at J, with 15 bases between. The source is a girl aged 2-10 years with aplastic anemia, due to receive a stem cell transplant. This specimen was PBMCs, taken before TCRalphabeta/CD19-depleted stem cell transplant. This chain connects TRBV20-1 to TRBJ1-1; D is perhaps TRBD1 (6 bases). The CDR3: CSASSRGGNTEAFF. The DNA of the CDR3 is TGCAGTGCGAGCTCCAGGGGTGGGAACACTGAAGCTTTCTTT.